Each of the 4 T cell receptor beta chains below was sequenced from the same sample in a study of blood T cell repertoires in COVID-19. TCRdb's copy holds only in-frame clones and misses some; the assay was immunoSEQ multiplex PCR. The data hold tens of thousands of clones, with approximately 86% observed a single time. Sequencing used peripheral blood. The receptor source for this set is a man in his 70s with acute or convalescent COVID-19.

The chain links TRBV9 to TRBJ2-3, with D perhaps TRBD1 (5 bases). The V and J ends lost 1 base and 2 bases respectively, with 14 bases between them. Germline values: CDR1 SGDLS, CDR2 YYNGEE. The CDR3 length is 16 residues. CDR3: CASSVRGGDPTDTQYF. CDR3 nucleotides: TGTGCCAGCAGCGTAAGGGGCGGCGACCCCACAGATACGCAGTATTTT. Complete variable domain (other parts from reference TRBV9 and TRBJ2-3): DSGVTQTPKHLITATGQRVTLRCSPRSGDLSVYWYQQSLDQGLQFLIQYYNGEERAKGNILERFSAQQFPDLHSELNLSSLELGDSALYFCASSVRGGDPTDTQYFGPGTRLTVL.

The rearrangement links TRBV9 to TRBJ2-7; 7 positions match TRBD1. The CDR3 covers 14 residues. Germline CDR1 SGDLS, CDR2 YYNGEE. V gave up 1 base and J gave up 4 bases; unmatched junction bases: 5. In nucleotides, the CDR3 is TGTGCCAGCAGCGTAACCCCAGGGGGTTACGAGCAGTACTTC. Its protein product is CASSVTPGGYEQYF.

The V call is TRBV25-1, the J call TRBJ1-2; 7 bases line up with TRBD1. Germline assignment: CDR1 MGHDK and CDR2 SYGVNS. V lost 5 bases to trimming and J lost 5 bases; unmatched junction nucleotides: 2. The CDR3 length is 12 residues. CDR3 nucleotide sequence: TGTGCCAGCAGTCCACAGGGGTATGGCTACACCTTC. It is translated as CASSPQGYGYTF.

This chain connects TRBV7-9 to TRBJ1-1; 7 nucleotides line up with TRBD1. Germline-derived CDR1 and CDR2 are SEHNR and FQNEAQ (reference sequence). This CDR3 contains 16 residues. The V gene end was trimmed by 3 bases and the J gene end by 0 bases; junction bases not matched to a gene: 7. The CDR3 region is CASSFRTGPMNTEAFF. The DNA for the CDR3 is TGTGCCAGCAGCTTTAGGACAGGACCCATGAACACTGAAGCTTTCTTT.